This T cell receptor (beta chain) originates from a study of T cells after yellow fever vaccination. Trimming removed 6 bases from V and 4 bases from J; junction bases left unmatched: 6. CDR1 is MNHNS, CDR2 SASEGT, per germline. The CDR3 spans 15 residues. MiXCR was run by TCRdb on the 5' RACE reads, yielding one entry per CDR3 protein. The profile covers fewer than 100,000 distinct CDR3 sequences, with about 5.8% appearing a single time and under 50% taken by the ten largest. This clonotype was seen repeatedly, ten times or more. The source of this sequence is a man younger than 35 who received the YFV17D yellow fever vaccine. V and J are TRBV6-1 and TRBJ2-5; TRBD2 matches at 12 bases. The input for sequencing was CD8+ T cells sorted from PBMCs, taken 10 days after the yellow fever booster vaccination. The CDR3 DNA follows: TGTGCCAGCAGCGAACTAGCGGGGGGATCAGAGACCCAGTACTTC. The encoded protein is CASSELAGGSETQYF.